The 27 T cell receptor beta chains below were found in one sample sequenced in a study of blood T cell repertoires in COVID-19 (dated by TCRdb to about 2020). Receptor libraries were prepared by the immunoSEQ multiplex PCR assay. TCRdb's version of the immuneACCESS table is confined to in-frame rearrangements and falls short of the full clone set. An unresolved V gene accounts for under half of the shortfall where checked; the remainder is of unknown origin. The sample table holds about 170,000 clones, of which approximately 86% were seen once. The ten top clones hold 2.5% of the sample. Sample: peripheral blood. The receptor set was obtained from a woman older than 75 with COVID-19, enrolled during active disease.

This rearrangement joins TRBV27 to TRBJ2-1, with D possibly being TRBD1 (6 bases). Trimming cost V 9 bases and J 3 bases, with 24 bases left between them. Germline V gene sequence: CDR1 MNHEY, CDR2 SMNVEV (reference sequence). CDR3 length: 17 amino acids. CDR3 coding DNA: TGTGCCAGGTCTCCACGGATCCATCCAGGGGACTACAATGAGCAGTTCTTC. It encodes CARSPRIHPGDYNEQFF.

The V gene is TRBV4-2, the J gene TRBJ2-1; possibly TRBD2 for D (5 bases). From germline, CDR1 is LGHNA and CDR2 YNFKEQ. Trimming stripped 1 base from V and 10 bases from J, with 11 bases between. There are 13 residues in the CDR3. CDR3 sequence reads: CASSQAQGSEQFF. Here the CDR3 DNA reads TGTGCCAGCAGCCAAGCGCAAGGGAGCGAGCAGTTCTTC.

The chain employs TRBV28 and TRBJ1-5; TRBD1 matches at 7 bases. Losses at the gene ends were 2 bases for V and 1 base for J; bases not matched to a gene: 8. The CDR3 is made up of 17 amino acids. Germline CDR1 MDHEN, CDR2 SYDVKM. CDR3 DNA sequence: TGTGCCAGCAGTTTAGACCGGACAGGCTGGAGCAATCAGCCCCAGCATTTT. Encoded protein: CASSLDRTGWSNQPQHF. The entire variable domain, with the rest obtained from reference TRBV28 and TRBJ1-5, is as follows: DVKVTQSSRYLVKRTGEKVFLECVQDMDHENMFWYRQDPGLGLRLIYFSYDVKMKEKGDIPEGYSVSREKKERFSLILESASTNQTSMYLCASSLDRTGWSNQPQHFGDGTRLSIL.

The chain joins TRBV12-3 or TRBV12-4 to TRBJ1-6, with D hard to call. This CDR3 is built from 13 residues. V lost 0 bases, J lost 13 bases, and 10 bases lay in between. CDR3 bases: TGTGCCAGCAGTTTAGCAGCGGTCTTTCCCCTCCACTTT. This encodes CASSLAAVFPLHF.

V and J are TRBV20-1 and TRBJ2-5; 7 bases are a match to TRBD1. CDR1 DFQATT and CDR2 SNEGSKA come from the germline V gene (reference sequence). This CDR3 has 15 residues. Trimming removed 3 bases from V and 10 bases from J; junction bases left unmatched: 17. This CDR3 reads CSASLRSTGQGDQYF. The CDR3 nucleotides read TGCAGTGCTAGTCTCCGCTCGACAGGGCAAGGGGACCAGTACTTC.

The V and J genes are TRBV5-4 and TRBJ2-7; TRBD2 matches at 8 bases. Germline assignment: CDR1 SGHNT and CDR2 YYREEE (reference sequence). The CDR3 has 15 residues. The ends lost 4 bases at V and 0 bases at J; junction bases unmatched: 6. The CDR3 region is CASSTGGGYSYEQYF. CDR3 coding DNA: TGTGCCAGCAGCACCGGGGGGGGATACTCCTACGAGCAGTACTTC.

The gene calls are TRBV3-1 (or the pseudogene TRBV3-2) and TRBJ2-1, with a possible D match to TRBD1 (6 bases). Germline V lookup: CDR1 LGHDT, CDR2 YNNKEL (reference sequence). The CDR3 extends over 16 amino acids. V was shortened by 4 bases and J by 3 bases, with 16 bases between the two germline ends. Here the CDR3 reads CASSRITGMDYNEQFF. The DNA for the CDR3 is TGTGCCAGCAGCCGAATTACAGGGATGGACTACAATGAGCAGTTCTTC.

V and J are TRBV12-3 or TRBV12-4 and TRBJ1-5; a weak D match, TRBD1 (5 bases). This CDR3 is built from 13 residues. The V and J ends lost 2 bases and 5 bases respectively, with 7 bases between them. Here the CDR3 reads CASSLQGYQPQHF. CDR3 bases: TGTGCCAGCAGTTTACAGGGCTATCAGCCCCAGCATTTT.

This clone was observed a single time. This rearrangement joins TRBV9 to TRBJ1-1; the D is unclear. There are 13 residues in the CDR3. Looked up from germline, CDR1 is SGDLS and CDR2 is YYNGEE. Trimming took off 3 bases at V and 0 bases at J, with 6 bases between the two ends. This CDR3 is CASSAVVNTEAFF. The DNA of the CDR3 is TGTGCCAGCAGCGCGGTGGTGAACACTGAAGCTTTCTTT.

The rearrangement uses TRBV11-2 and TRBJ2-2, with D hard to call. Trimming shortened V by 6 bases and J by 4 bases, and 15 bases separated the two germline ends. From germline, CDR1 is SGHAT and CDR2 FQNNGV. This CDR3 comprises 15 residues. The CDR3 here is CASRTRTGGTGELFF. The CDR3 nucleotides read TGTGCCAGCAGAACCCGCACGGGTGGCACCGGGGAGCTGTTTTTT.

The CDR3 bases are TGTGCCAGCAGCGGACACAGGGGTGGGACTGAAGCTTTCTTT. Protein product: CASSGHRGGTEAFF. The chain is built from TRBV9 and TRBJ1-1; 7 bases are shared with TRBD1. J was trimmed by 5 bases and V by 3 bases; bases with no gene match: 7. The germline gives CDR1 SGDLS, CDR2 YYNGEE. The CDR3 runs 14 residues.

The rearrangement uses TRBV3-1 (or the pseudogene TRBV3-2) and TRBJ2-1, with D perhaps matching TRBD1 (6 bases). Germline V CDR1 and CDR2: LGHDT, YNNKEL (reference sequence). The V gene lost 0 bases and the J gene lost 10 bases, with 13 bases spanning the gap. This CDR3 comprises 14 residues. CDR3 coding DNA: TGTGCCAGCAGCCAAGATTCATTAGGGGGAGAGCAGTTCTTC. Translated: CASSQDSLGGEQFF.

The chain is built from TRBV3-1 (or the pseudogene TRBV3-2) and TRBJ1-4; weak D call: TRBD1 (5 bases). V was pared by 0 bases and J by 8 bases, with 16 bases between. The CDR3 totals 16 residues. The germline gives CDR1 LGHDT, CDR2 YNNKEL (reference sequence). The CDR3 DNA reads as TGTGCCAGCAGCCAAGATATAGGGATGCGGGACGAAAAACTGTTTTTT. It codes for CASSQDIGMRDEKLFF.

This clone is a singleton in its sample. This chain links TRBV7-2 with TRBJ2-7; 13 bases are a match to TRBD2. There are 16 residues in the CDR3. CDR1 SGHTA and CDR2 FQGNSA come from the germline V gene. J lost 5 bases, V lost 1 base, and 5 bases had no gene match. In DNA, the CDR3 is TGTGCCAGCAGCTTAGGACCGGGACTAGCGGGAAACGAGCAGTACTTC. Encoded protein: CASSLGPGLAGNEQYF.

This sequence joins TRBV5-1 and TRBJ2-7; D ambiguous. The ends were cut back, 0 bases at V and 3 bases at J, with 7 bases in the middle. The CDR3 length is 13 residues. Germline CDR1 and CDR2: SGHRS and YFSETQ. CDR3 coding DNA: TGCGCCAGCAGCTTGGACGAGCTCTACGAGCAGTACTTC. Its protein is CASSLDELYEQYF.

The chain links TRBV4-3 to TRBJ1-4, with a tentative D call TRBD1 (5 bases). Trimming left V 0 bases short and J 4 bases short, with 12 bases between. CDR3 length: 16 residues. Germline loops: CDR1 LGHNA, CDR2 YSLEER. The CDR3 is CASSQDWRRDNEKLFF. The DNA of the CDR3 is TGCGCCAGCAGCCAAGATTGGCGCAGGGATAATGAAAAACTGTTTTTT.

The chain recombines TRBV5-1 with TRBJ1-4; 7 bases agree with TRBD1. CDR3 length equals 14 residues. The germline CDR1 and CDR2 sequences are SGHRS and YFSETQ. Trimming removed 4 bases from V and 8 bases from J; junction bases left unmatched: 8. CDR3 DNA sequence: TGCGCCAGCAGCCCGGACAGGCTTGGGGAAAAACTGTTTTTT. Translated: CASSPDRLGEKLFF.

This rearrangement joins TRBV10-3 to TRBJ1-3; D is perhaps TRBD1 (6 bases). Trimming stripped 3 bases from V and 2 bases from J, with 11 bases between. This CDR3 contains 15 residues. CDR1 ENHRY and CDR2 SYGVKD come from the germline V gene. The CDR3 sequence: CAISELDSPGNTIYF. The CDR3 DNA reads as TGTGCCATCAGTGAACTGGACAGTCCTGGAAACACCATATATTTT.

The V and J genes are TRBV6-5 and TRBJ1-4; 8 bases align to TRBD1. Germline trimming cut 2 bases from V and 6 bases from J; bases unmatched to any gene: 5. The CDR3 has 15 amino acids. The germline gives CDR1 MNHEY, CDR2 SVGAGI. The CDR3 reads CASSYPTGVDEKLFF. For the CDR3, the DNA is TGTGCCAGCAGTTACCCGACAGGGGTAGATGAAAAACTGTTTTTT.

V and J are TRBV5-4 and TRBJ2-2, with 7 positions matching TRBD1. The CDR3 extends over 15 amino acids. Germline CDR1 SGHNT, CDR2 YYREEE (reference sequence). V shed 4 bases and J 5 bases; nucleotides not matched to a gene: 8. The CDR3 reads CASSDTHRGTGELFF. For the CDR3, the DNA is TGTGCCAGCAGCGATACTCACAGGGGTACCGGGGAGCTGTTTTTT. Full variable domain (missing parts from reference TRBV5-4 and TRBJ2-2): ETGVTQSPTHLIKTRGQQVTLRCSSQSGHNTVSWYQQALGQGPQFIFQYYREEENGRGNFPPRFSGLQFPNYSSELNVNALELDDSALYLCASSDTHRGTGELFFGEGSRLTVL.

The chain couples TRBV18 to TRBJ1-2, with 7 bases lining up with TRBD1. The V gene's germline CDR1 is KGHSH and CDR2 LQKENI. The CDR3 is 15 residues long. V shed 6 bases and J 4 bases; nucleotides not matched to a gene: 11. The CDR3 sequence is CASSPNPTGPYGYTF. CDR3 DNA: TGTGCCAGCTCCCCGAACCCGACAGGGCCCTATGGCTACACCTTC.

J is TRBJ1-1 and V is TRBV7-3, with D uncertain. The V gene lost 5 bases and the J gene lost 2 bases, with 9 bases spanning the gap. Germline loops: CDR1 SGHTA, CDR2 FQGTGA. This CDR3 has 13 amino acids. CDR3 coding DNA: TGTGCCAGCAGCCCCTTCGGTAACACTGAAGCTTTCTTT. Translating gives CASSPFGNTEAFF.

The J gene is TRBJ1-5, the V gene TRBV27, with D perhaps TRBD1 (6 bases). Germline V gene lookup returns CDR1 MNHEY and CDR2 SMNVEV (reference sequence). Between the trimmed V and J ends, which lost 7 bases and 7 bases, there was a span of 14 bases. This CDR3 is built from 13 residues. This chain's CDR3 is CASKETGSQPQHF. Written as DNA, the CDR3 is TGTGCCAGCAAAGAAACAGGGTCGCAGCCCCAGCATTTT.

The chain couples TRBV7-9 to TRBJ1-4; 9 nucleotides align to TRBD1. The CDR3 has 15 amino acids. With V trimmed by 5 bases and J by 4 bases, 5 bases remained unmatched. Germline V lookup: CDR1 SEHNR, CDR2 FQNEAQ (reference sequence). The CDR3: CASSGQGQSNEKLFF. For the CDR3, the DNA is TGTGCCAGCAGCGGACAGGGGCAAAGTAATGAAAAACTGTTTTTT.

The V gene is TRBV11-2, the J gene TRBJ2-6, with a weak D call TRBD2 (5 bases). The V end lost 3 bases, the J end lost 0 bases, and 12 bases lay between the germline ends. The germline V gene has CDR1 SGHAT and CDR2 FQNNGV. This CDR3 comprises 17 residues. CDR3 sequence reads: CASSFLAFSSGANVLTF. The CDR3 DNA sequence: TGTGCCAGCAGCTTCTTAGCGTTCAGCTCTGGGGCCAACGTCCTGACTTTC.

The chain recombines TRBV19 with TRBJ1-5; D may be TRBD1 (5 bases). CDR3 length: 14 amino acids. V was trimmed by 5 bases and J by 2 bases, leaving 10 bases between them. CDR1 and CDR2 from the germline V gene are LNHDA and SQIVND (reference sequence). The CDR3 spells CASSYGQGNQPQHF. DNA for the CDR3: TGTGCCAGTAGTTACGGACAAGGCAATCAGCCCCAGCATTTT.

The rearrangement links TRBV19 to TRBJ2-6, with 11 bases fitting TRBD1. CDR3 size: 17 residues. V lost 5 bases to trimming and J lost 2 bases; unmatched junction nucleotides: 5. Per germline, CDR1 LNHDA and CDR2 SQIVND (reference sequence). The CDR3 loop is CASSVGQGAPGANVLTF. The CDR3 bases are TGTGCCAGTAGTGTAGGACAGGGGGCGCCTGGGGCCAACGTCCTGACTTTC.